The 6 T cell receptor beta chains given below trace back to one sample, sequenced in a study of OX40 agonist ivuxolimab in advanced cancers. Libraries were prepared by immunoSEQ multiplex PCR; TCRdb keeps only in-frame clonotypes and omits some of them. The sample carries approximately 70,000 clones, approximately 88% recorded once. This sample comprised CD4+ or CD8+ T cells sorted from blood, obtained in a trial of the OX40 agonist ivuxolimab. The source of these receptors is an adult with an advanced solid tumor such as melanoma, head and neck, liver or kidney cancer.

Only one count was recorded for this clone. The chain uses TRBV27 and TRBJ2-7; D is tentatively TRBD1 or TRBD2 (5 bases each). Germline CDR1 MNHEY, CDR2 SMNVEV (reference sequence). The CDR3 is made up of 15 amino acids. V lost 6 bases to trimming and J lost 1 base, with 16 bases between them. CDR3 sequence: CASRRSGRNSYEQYF. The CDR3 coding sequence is TGTGCCAGCAGACGGTCGGGACGGAATTCCTACGAGCAGTACTTC.

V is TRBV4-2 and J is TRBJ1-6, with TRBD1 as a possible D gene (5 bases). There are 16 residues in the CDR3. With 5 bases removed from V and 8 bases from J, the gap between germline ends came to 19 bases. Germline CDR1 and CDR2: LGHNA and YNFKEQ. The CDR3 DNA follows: TGTGCCAGCAGCTTGGCCGACTGGACATCCGATTCACCCCTCCACTTT. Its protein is CASSLADWTSDSPLHF.

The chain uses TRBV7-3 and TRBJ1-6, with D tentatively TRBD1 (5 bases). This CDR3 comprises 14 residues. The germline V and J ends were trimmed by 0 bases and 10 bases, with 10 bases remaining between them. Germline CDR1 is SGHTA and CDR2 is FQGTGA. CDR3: CASSLTPGNSPLHF. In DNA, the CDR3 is TGTGCCAGCAGCTTAACGCCAGGGAACTCACCCCTCCACTTT.

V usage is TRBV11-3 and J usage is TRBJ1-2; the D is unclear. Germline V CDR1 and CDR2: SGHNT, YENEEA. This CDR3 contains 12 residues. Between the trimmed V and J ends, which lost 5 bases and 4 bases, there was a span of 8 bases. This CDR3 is CASSQNIYGYTF. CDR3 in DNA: TGTGCCAGCAGCCAAAACATCTATGGCTACACCTTC.

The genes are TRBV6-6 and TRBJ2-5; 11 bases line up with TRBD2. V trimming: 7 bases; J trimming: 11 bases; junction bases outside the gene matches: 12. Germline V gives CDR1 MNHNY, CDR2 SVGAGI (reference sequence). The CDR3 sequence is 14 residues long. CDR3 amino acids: CASTQTPGLAAQYF. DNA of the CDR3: TGTGCCAGCACCCAAACCCCGGGACTAGCGGCACAGTACTTC.

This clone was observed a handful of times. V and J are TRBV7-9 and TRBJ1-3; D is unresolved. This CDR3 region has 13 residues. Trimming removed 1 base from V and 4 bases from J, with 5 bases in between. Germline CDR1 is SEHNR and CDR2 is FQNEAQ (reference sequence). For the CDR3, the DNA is TGTGCCAGCAGCTTAGTAGGGGGAAACACCATATATTTT. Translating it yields CASSLVGGNTIYF.